The next 26 T cell receptor beta chains were all read from a single sample in a study of blood T cell repertoires in COVID-19. Using immunoSEQ multiplex PCR, the repertoire was profiled, and TCRdb retains in-frame clones only, with some absent. The sample lists about 42,000 clones, roughly four fifths occurring once. Input material: peripheral blood. Receptor source: an older woman with acute or convalescent COVID-19.

V is TRBV10-2 and J is TRBJ2-7, with TRBD2 matching over 15 bases. CDR3 size: 18 residues. Germline trimming cut 4 bases from V and 0 bases from J; bases unmatched to any gene: 7. Per germline, CDR1 WSHSY and CDR2 SAAADI. In DNA form, the CDR3 reads TGCGCCAGCAGTGGGAGGACTAGCGGGAGGGGGATCTCCTACGAGCAGTACTTC. This gives the protein CASSGRTSGRGISYEQYF.

The genes are TRBV7-3 and TRBJ2-2; TRBD2 agrees at 13 bases. The CDR3 has 17 amino acids. Unmatched junction bases numbered 9, after V lost 4 bases and J lost 7 bases. The germline V gene encodes CDR1 SGHTA and CDR2 FQGTGA. The CDR3 region has the DNA TGTGCCAGCAGCTCCCCGGGACTAGCGGGATTAGGCGGGGAGCTGTTTTTT. It translates to CASSSPGLAGLGGELFF.

There are a few counts of this clone. The rearrangement links TRBV12-3 or TRBV12-4 to TRBJ2-1; D is ambiguous. V shed 3 bases and J shed 12 bases, with 15 bases lying between them. The CDR3 runs to 13 residues. DNA of the CDR3: TGTGCCAGCAGTTTTAACGACCGGGTGTCGCAGTTCTTC. This encodes CASSFNDRVSQFF.

The chain couples TRBV7-9 to TRBJ1-4; maybe TRBD1 (5 bases). Per the germline V gene, CDR1 is SEHNR and CDR2 is FQNEAQ (reference sequence). Trimming stripped 8 bases from V and 4 bases from J, with 14 bases between. The CDR3 has 14 residues. The CDR3 DNA sequence: TGTGCCAGCGCGTTAGGACACATTAATGAAAAACTGTTTTTT. Translated, it gives CASALGHINEKLFF.

This clone showed up just a few times. The chain employs TRBV7-3 and TRBJ1-1; 7 bases align to TRBD1. Trimming removed 5 bases from V and 5 bases from J; junction bases left unmatched: 11. From germline, CDR1 is SGHTA and CDR2 FQGTGA. The CDR3 covers 15 residues. The CDR3 DNA is TGTGCCAGCAGCCGACAGGGCGGAGTTCCGACTGAAGCTTTCTTT. This codes for CASSRQGGVPTEAFF. The full variable domain, in which reference TRBV7-3 and TRBJ1-1 provide the parts outside the CDR3, is GAGVSQTPSNKVTEKGKYVELRCDPISGHTALYWYRQSLGQGPEFLIYFQGTGAADDSGLPNDRFFAVRPEGSVSTLKIQRTERGDSAVYLCASSRQGGVPTEAFFGQGTRLTVV.

The chain employs TRBV30 and TRBJ2-1; 7 bases match TRBD2. The CDR3 extends over 13 amino acids. In germline, CDR1 is GTSNPN, CDR2 SVGIG (reference sequence). V lost 1 base, J lost 7 bases, and 4 bases stayed unmatched. CDR3 sequence reads: CAWSAGGVNEQFF. The CDR3 DNA reads as TGTGCCTGGAGTGCGGGAGGAGTAAATGAGCAGTTCTTC.

With regard to this clone: This specimen includes other DNA sequences encoding the same CDR3. V and J are TRBV25-1 and TRBJ2-3; 8 bases align to TRBD1. CDR1 and CDR2 (germline): MGHDK, SYGVNS. The CDR3 has 14 amino acids. V shed 8 bases, J shed 1 base, and the junction held 5 bases outside the gene matches. The chain's CDR3 is CASSTGVGTDTQYF. Here the CDR3 DNA reads TGTGCCAGCTCGACAGGGGTGGGCACAGATACGCAGTATTTT.

This clone was seen a single time. The DNA of the CDR3 is TGTGCCAGCAGTTTATCGTACAGCAGTAAGGAAAAACTGTTTTTT. It translates to CASSLSYSSKEKLFF. J is TRBJ1-4 and V is TRBV27, with D uncertain. The CDR3 contains 15 residues. The V gene's germline CDR1 is MNHEY and CDR2 SMNVEV (reference sequence). V lost 0 bases and J lost 8, with 13 bases in between.

The chain combines TRBV7-2 with TRBJ2-3; D is perhaps TRBD2 (5 bases). Trimming cost V 4 bases and J 3 bases, with 14 bases left between them. CDR1 is SGHTA and CDR2 is FQGNSA in the germline V gene. The CDR3 has 15 residues. Here the CDR3 DNA reads TGTGCCAGCAGCTCGGGCCAAGGGAGAACAGATACGCAGTATTTT. It yields the protein CASSSGQGRTDTQYF. Full variable domain (remainder filled in from reference TRBV7-2 and TRBJ2-3): GAGVSQSPSNKVTEKGKDVELRCDPISGHTALYWYRQSLGQGLEFLIYFQGNSAPDKSGLPSDRFSAERTGGSVSTLTIQRTQQEDSAVYLCASSSGQGRTDTQYFGPGTRLTVL.

In nucleotides, the CDR3 is TGCGCCAGCAGTGAGTCGATCAGGGGAGAGACCCAGTACTTC. Translation gives CASSESIRGETQYF. The chain employs TRBV10-1 and TRBJ2-5; D may be TRBD1 (6 bases). The germline V gene encodes CDR1 WNHNN and CDR2 SYGVQD (reference sequence). Trimming stripped 0 bases from V and 4 bases from J, with 9 bases between. There are 14 residues in the CDR3.

This chain uses TRBV27 with TRBJ1-1, with 7 bases fitting TRBD1. The CDR3 covers 13 residues. Germline trimming cut 3 bases from V and 7 bases from J; bases unmatched to any gene: 5. The V gene's germline CDR1 is MNHEY and CDR2 SMNVEV (reference sequence). The CDR3 reads CASSLQGVDEAFF. The CDR3 DNA sequence: TGTGCCAGCAGTTTGCAGGGGGTCGATGAAGCTTTCTTT.

This sequence joins TRBV28 and TRBJ1-4; D possibly corresponds to TRBD1 (5 bases). V was clipped by 5 bases and J by 7 bases, with 8 bases between them. Germline-derived CDR1 and CDR2 are MDHEN and SYDVKM. The CDR3 contains 12 residues. CDR3 DNA sequence: TGTGCCAGCAGTACGGGGGTTGAAAAACTGTTTTTT. Translated, it gives CASSTGVEKLFF.

The sample holds a few counts of this clone. The chain has TRBV19 and TRBJ1-1; the match to TRBD1 covers 9 bases. V gave up 7 bases and J gave up 6 bases; unmatched junction bases: 12. The CDR3 consists of 15 residues. The germline V gene has CDR1 LNHDA and CDR2 SQIVND (reference sequence). CDR3 sequence reads: CASNHHRGRKAEAFF. The CDR3 nucleotides read TGTGCCAGTAACCACCACAGGGGGCGAAAGGCTGAAGCTTTCTTT.

The chain employs TRBV24-1 and TRBJ2-2; 8 bases match TRBD1. With V trimmed by 9 bases and J by 5 bases, 4 bases remained unmatched. This CDR3 has 13 residues. CDR1 and CDR2 (germline): KGHDR, SFDVKD. CDR3 in DNA: TGTGCCACCGGAGGACAGGGAACCGGGGAGCTGTTTTTT. This codes for CATGGQGTGELFF.

The chain couples TRBV19 to TRBJ1-3; a weak D match, TRBD1 (5 bases). This CDR3 has 12 amino acids. From germline, CDR1 is LNHDA and CDR2 SQIVND (reference sequence). V lost 7 bases, J lost 7 bases, and 11 bases lay in between. CDR3: CASNREGNTIYF. The CDR3 region has the DNA TGTGCCAGTAATCGGGAGGGGAACACCATATATTTT. The complete variable domain, with remaining parts taken from reference TRBV19 and TRBJ1-3, reads DGGITQSPKYLFRKEGQNVTLSCEQNLNHDAMYWYRQDPGQGLRLIYYSQIVNDFQKGDIAEGYSVSREKKESFPLTVTSAQKNPTAFYLCASNREGNTIYFGEGSWLTVV.

J is TRBJ2-3 and V is TRBV7-9, with TRBD2 matching 12 bases. Per the germline V gene, CDR1 is SEHNR and CDR2 is FQNEAQ (reference sequence). Losses at the gene ends were 1 base for V and 5 bases for J; bases not matched to a gene: 4. The length of the CDR3 is 16 residues. CDR3 residues: CASSLVLAGGGDTQYF. As DNA, the CDR3 is TGTGCCAGCAGCTTAGTACTAGCGGGAGGTGGAGATACGCAGTATTTT.

This chain connects TRBV19 to TRBJ2-1; 8 bases match TRBD2. The CDR3 is made up of 15 amino acids. With 3 bases clipped from V and 6 bases from J, the junction kept 7 bases outside the gene matches. Germline values: CDR1 LNHDA, CDR2 SQIVND (reference sequence). Here the CDR3 reads CASSISAGGTNEQFF. The DNA of the CDR3 is TGTGCCAGTAGTATCTCCGCGGGAGGTACCAATGAGCAGTTCTTC. Looking up the rest from reference TRBV19 and TRBJ2-1 gives the full variable domain: DGGITQSPKYLFRKEGQNVTLSCEQNLNHDAMYWYRQDPGQGLRLIYYSQIVNDFQKGDIAEGYSVSREKKESFPLTVTSAQKNPTAFYLCASSISAGGTNEQFFGPGTRLTVL.

The CDR3 nucleotides read TGTGCCAGCAGTTACCTAGAACCCTCTGGGGCCAACGTCCTGACTTTC. Amino acids: CASSYLEPSGANVLTF. The rearrangement links TRBV28 to TRBJ2-6; D gene ambiguous. The V end was cut by 4 bases, the J end by 0 bases, with 10 bases between. The germline gives CDR1 MDHEN, CDR2 SYDVKM. The CDR3 loop spans 16 amino acids. The full variable domain, in which reference TRBV28 and TRBJ2-6 provide the parts outside the CDR3, is DVKVTQSSRYLVKRTGEKVFLECVQDMDHENMFWYRQDPGLGLRLIYFSYDVKMKEKGDIPEGYSVSREKKERFSLILESASTNQTSMYLCASSYLEPSGANVLTFGAGSRLTVL.

This clone was seen only a few times. The chain has TRBV19 and TRBJ1-1; the D gene is possibly TRBD1 (6 bases). The germline gives CDR1 LNHDA, CDR2 SQIVND (reference sequence). This CDR3 has 14 amino acids. V was trimmed by 7 bases and J by 7 bases, leaving 19 bases between them. The CDR3 DNA sequence: TGTGCCAGTATCCTCGATTCAGGGGAGAGTGAAGCTTTCTTT. Its translation: CASILDSGESEAFF.

The table lists this clone with a few counts. In DNA form, the CDR3 reads TGTGCCAGCAGAAGACTAGCGGAGGTCGGAACAGATACGCAGTATTTT. It yields the protein CASRRLAEVGTDTQYF. The V and J genes are TRBV28 and TRBJ2-3, with 9 nucleotides matching TRBD2. CDR3 length: 16 amino acids. Germline trimming cut 6 bases from V and 3 bases from J; bases unmatched to any gene: 10. The germline gives CDR1 MDHEN, CDR2 SYDVKM. The complete variable domain, with remaining parts taken from reference TRBV28 and TRBJ2-3, reads DVKVTQSSRYLVKRTGEKVFLECVQDMDHENMFWYRQDPGLGLRLIYFSYDVKMKEKGDIPEGYSVSREKKERFSLILESASTNQTSMYLCASRRLAEVGTDTQYFGPGTRLTVL.

The chain links TRBV7-8 to TRBJ1-5; 9 bases are a match to TRBD1. Losses at the gene ends were 5 bases for V and 0 bases for J; bases not matched to a gene: 8. The CDR3 has 17 amino acids. Germline V CDR1 and CDR2: SGHVS, FQNEAQ. CDR3 residues: CASSRDRVGNSNQPQHF. CDR3 sequence (DNA): TGTGCCAGCAGCCGGGACAGGGTCGGAAATAGCAATCAGCCCCAGCATTTT.

This chain connects TRBV5-4 to TRBJ1-2; TRBD1 agrees at 11 bases. The V segment lost 1 base and the J segment 2 bases; nucleotides outside the gene matches: 1. This CDR3 spans 15 amino acids. The germline CDR1 and CDR2 sequences are SGHNT and YYREEE (reference sequence). CDR3 amino acids: CASSLRDRGNYGYTF. In DNA form, the CDR3 reads TGTGCCAGCAGCTTGCGGGACAGGGGGAACTATGGCTACACCTTC.

CDR3 sequence (DNA): TGTGCCAGCATGGCCGATGAATTGAGGGATCAGCCCCAGCATTTT. The encoded protein is CASMADELRDQPQHF. The chain joins TRBV28 to TRBJ1-5; D unresolved. The CDR3 is made up of 15 amino acids. CDR1 and CDR2 (germline): MDHEN, SYDVKM. V lost 7 bases to trimming and J lost 5 bases, with 18 bases between them.

V is TRBV24-1 and J is TRBJ1-2; TRBD1 aligns across 7 bases. The germline gives CDR1 KGHDR, CDR2 SFDVKD. The CDR3 is 14 amino acids. V dropped 0 bases and J dropped 6; count of bases not matched to a gene: 3. CDR3 sequence: CATSDLYRGHGYTF. DNA of the CDR3: TGTGCCACCAGTGATTTGTACAGGGGCCATGGCTACACCTTC.

This clone was seen only a few times. V is TRBV2 and J is TRBJ1-2; no reliable D call. Germline V gene lookup returns CDR1 SNHLY and CDR2 FYNNEI. V shed 6 bases and J shed 6 bases, with 11 bases lying between them. CDR3 length: 12 residues. The CDR3 DNA sequence: TGTGCCAGCAGCTGGGGAGGGAATGGCTACACCTTC. As protein: CASSWGGNGYTF.

The V call is TRBV28, the J call TRBJ1-2; 7 bases are shared with TRBD1. The V gene's germline CDR1 is MDHEN and CDR2 SYDVKM. The CDR3 covers 14 residues. V was clipped by 6 bases and J by 4 bases; unmatched bases: 8. CDR3 sequence reads: CASSSGTVVYGYTF. CDR3 DNA sequence: TGTGCCAGCAGCTCCGGGACAGTAGTCTATGGCTACACCTTC.